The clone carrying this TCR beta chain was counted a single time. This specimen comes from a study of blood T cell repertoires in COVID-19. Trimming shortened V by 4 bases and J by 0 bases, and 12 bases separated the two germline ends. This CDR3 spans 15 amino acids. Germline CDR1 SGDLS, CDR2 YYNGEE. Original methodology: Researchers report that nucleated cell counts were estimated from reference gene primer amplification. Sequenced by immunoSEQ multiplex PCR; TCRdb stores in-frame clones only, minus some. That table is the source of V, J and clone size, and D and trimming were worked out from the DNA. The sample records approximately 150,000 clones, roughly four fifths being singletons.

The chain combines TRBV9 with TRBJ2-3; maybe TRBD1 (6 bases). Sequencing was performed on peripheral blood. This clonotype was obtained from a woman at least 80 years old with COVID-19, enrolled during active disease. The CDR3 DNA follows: TGTGCCAGCAGCCCGAGTGACAGGAGCACAGATACGCAGTATTTT. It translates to CASSPSDRSTDTQYF.